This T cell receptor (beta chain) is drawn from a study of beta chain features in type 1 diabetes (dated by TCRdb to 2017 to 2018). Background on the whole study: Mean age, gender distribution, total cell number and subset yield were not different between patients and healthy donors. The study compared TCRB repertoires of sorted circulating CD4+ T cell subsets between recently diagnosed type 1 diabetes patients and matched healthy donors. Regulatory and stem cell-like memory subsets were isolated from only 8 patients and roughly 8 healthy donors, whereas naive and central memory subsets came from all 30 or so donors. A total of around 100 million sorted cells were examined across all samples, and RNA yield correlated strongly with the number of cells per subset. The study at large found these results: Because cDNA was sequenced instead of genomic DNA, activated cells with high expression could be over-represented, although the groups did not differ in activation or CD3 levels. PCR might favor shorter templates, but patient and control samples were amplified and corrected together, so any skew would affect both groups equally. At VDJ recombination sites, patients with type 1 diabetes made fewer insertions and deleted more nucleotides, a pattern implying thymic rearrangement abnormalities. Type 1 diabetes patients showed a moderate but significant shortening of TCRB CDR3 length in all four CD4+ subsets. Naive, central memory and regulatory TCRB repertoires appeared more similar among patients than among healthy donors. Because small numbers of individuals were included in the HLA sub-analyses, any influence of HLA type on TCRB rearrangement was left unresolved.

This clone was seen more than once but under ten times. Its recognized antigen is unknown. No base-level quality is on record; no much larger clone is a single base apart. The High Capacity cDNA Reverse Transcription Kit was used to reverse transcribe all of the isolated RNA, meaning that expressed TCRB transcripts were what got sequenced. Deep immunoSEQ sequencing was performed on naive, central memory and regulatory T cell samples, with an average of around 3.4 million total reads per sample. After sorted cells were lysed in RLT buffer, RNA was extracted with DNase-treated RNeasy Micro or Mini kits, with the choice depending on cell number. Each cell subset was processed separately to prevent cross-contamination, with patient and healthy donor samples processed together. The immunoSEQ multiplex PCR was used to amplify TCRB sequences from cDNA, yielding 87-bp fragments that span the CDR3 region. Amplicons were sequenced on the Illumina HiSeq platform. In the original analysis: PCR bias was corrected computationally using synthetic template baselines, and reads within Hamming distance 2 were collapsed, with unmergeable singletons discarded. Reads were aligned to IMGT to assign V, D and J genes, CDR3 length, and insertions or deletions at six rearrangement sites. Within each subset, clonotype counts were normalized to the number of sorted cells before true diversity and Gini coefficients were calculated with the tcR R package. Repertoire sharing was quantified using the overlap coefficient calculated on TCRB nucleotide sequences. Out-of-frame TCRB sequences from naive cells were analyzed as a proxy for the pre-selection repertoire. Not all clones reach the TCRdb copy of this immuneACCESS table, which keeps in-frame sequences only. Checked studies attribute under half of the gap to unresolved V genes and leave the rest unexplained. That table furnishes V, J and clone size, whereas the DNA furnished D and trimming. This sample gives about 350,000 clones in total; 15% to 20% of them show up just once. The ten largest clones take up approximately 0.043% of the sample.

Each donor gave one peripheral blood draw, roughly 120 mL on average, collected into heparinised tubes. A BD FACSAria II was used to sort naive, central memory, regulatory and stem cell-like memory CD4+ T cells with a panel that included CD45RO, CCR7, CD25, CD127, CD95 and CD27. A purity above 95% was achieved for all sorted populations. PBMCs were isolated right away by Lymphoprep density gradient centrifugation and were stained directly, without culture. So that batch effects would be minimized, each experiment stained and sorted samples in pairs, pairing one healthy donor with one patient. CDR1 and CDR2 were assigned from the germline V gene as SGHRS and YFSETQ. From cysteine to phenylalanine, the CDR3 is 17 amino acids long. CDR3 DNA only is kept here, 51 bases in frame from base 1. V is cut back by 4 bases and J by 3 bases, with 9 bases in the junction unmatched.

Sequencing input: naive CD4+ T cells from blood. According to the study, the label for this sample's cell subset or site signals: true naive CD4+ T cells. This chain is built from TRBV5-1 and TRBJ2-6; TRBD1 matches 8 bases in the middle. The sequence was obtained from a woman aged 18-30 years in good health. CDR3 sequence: CASSPLQGESGANVLTF. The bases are TGCGCCAGCAGCCCATTACAGGGGGAAAGTGGGGCCAACGTCCTGACTTTC.